These T cell receptor beta chains were read from a single sample in a study of T cell repertoires in cytomegalovirus infection. TCRdb itself ran the reads through MiXCR, one entry per CDR3 protein. Here the sample spans around 450,000 distinct CDR3 sequences, 30% to 40% being singletons. Sequences were obtained from PBMCs. These receptors were obtained from a human donor in good health (CMV status not recorded). Some clones in this sample may be carry-over from other donors' samples. Both conserved end residues are part of each CDR3. D genes are given only for firm matches. Some rows mark clone size as missing; the rest say once, few, many or name a class of expanded clone.

clone size,D gene,J gene,V gene,CDR3 DNA,CDR3 protein
many,NA,TRBJ2-3,TRBV6-1,TGTGCCAGCAAACGGGTAGGGGGGACAGATACGCAGTATTTT,CASKRVGGTDTQYF
NA,NA,TRBJ2-3,TRBV5-6,TGTGCCAGCAGCGTTCCATGGGGGGCGACCACAGATACGCAGTATTTT,CASSVPWGATTDTQYF
NA,TRBD2,TRBJ2-1,TRBV20-1,TGCAGTGCTAGGGGAGCGGGGGGGCCAGGTTATGAGCAGTTCTTC,CSARGAGGPGYEQFF
NA,NA,TRBJ2-7,TRBV6-2/TRBV6-3,TGTTCCAGCAGTCAGGACAGCTGGGACGAGCAGTACTTC,CSSSQDSWDEQYF
NA,NA,TRBJ1-3,TRBV25-1,TGTGCCAGCAGTGTTGGGACAATCAACTCTGGAAACACCATATATTTT,CASSVGTINSGNTIYF
NA,NA,TRBJ2-5,TRBV7-9,TGTGCCAGCAGCTTAGTGGCCAGGGAAGAGACCCAGTACTTC,CASSLVAREETQYF
few,TRBD1,TRBJ2-7,TRBV7-2,TGTGCCAGCAGCTTAGGGGGACAGGGACTATACGAGCAGTACTTC,CASSLGGQGLYEQYF
few,TRBD1,TRBJ2-7,TRBV28,TGTGCCAGCAGTTTCGGGGACAGGGGGACCTACGAGCAGTACTTC,CASSFGDRGTYEQYF
many,NA,TRBJ1-5,TRBV7-8,TGTGCCAGCAGCTTAGATGCGGAACAGCCCCAGCATTTT,CASSLDAEQPQHF
NA,TRBD1,TRBJ2-1,TRBV19,TGTGCCAGTAGTATCAGCCCTGCAGGGGGCTCCTACAATGAGCAGTTCTTC,CASSISPAGGSYNEQFF
many,TRBD2,TRBJ2-2,TRBV7-2,TGTGCCAGCAGCTCACCTAGCGGGGGGCGGGTTTCCGGGGAGCTGTTTTTT,CASSSPSGGRVSGELFF
few,TRBD1,TRBJ2-1,TRBV29-1,TGCAGCTACAGTACCGGGACAGGGTGGAATGAGCAGTTCTTC,CSYSTGTGWNEQFF
many,NA,TRBJ2-5,TRBV28,TGTGCCAGCAGCACTTTACTCCTCCAAGGGGGGCTCAACGGAGAGACCCAGTACTTC,CASSTLLLQGGLNGETQYF
NA,NA,TRBJ1-1,TRBV18,TGTGCCAGCTCACCAGGTCAGGGTGAGTACACTGAAGCTTTCTTT,CASSPGQGEYTEAFF
many,NA,TRBJ2-7,TRBV6-5,TGTGCCAGCAGTTACTCCGCCCCCTTTCCGGGACGAAGTTTTTTCCTCGAGCAGTACTTC,CASSYSAPFPGRSFFLEQYF
few,NA,TRBJ2-4,TRBV5-6,TGTGCCAGCAGCTTCTCTAGCTTGGCCAAAAACATTCAGTACTTC,CASSFSSLAKNIQYF
NA,NA,TRBJ1-1,TRBV4-3,TGCTCCAGCAGCCAAGATAGGACTGAAGCTTTCTTT,CSSSQDRTEAFF
NA,TRBD2,TRBJ2-3,TRBV7-2,TGTGCCAGCAGCTTCCGACTAGCGGGGGGGGGCACAGATACGCAGTATTTT,CASSFRLAGGGTDTQYF
many,NA,TRBJ2-1,TRBV27,TGTGCCAGCAGTTTAGGAGGGGATCTCTACAATGAGCAGTTCTTC,CASSLGGDLYNEQFF
NA,TRBD1,TRBJ1-4,TRBV4-2,TGTGCCAGCAGCCAAGATTGGGACAGGAGGGAAAAACTGTTTTTT,CASSQDWDRREKLFF
few,NA,TRBJ1-6,TRBV20-1,TGCAGTGCTAGAATCGAGGGGAAGTTGGATTCACCCCTCCACTTT,CSARIEGKLDSPLHF
few,NA,TRBJ1-2,TRBV5-4,TGTGCCAGCAGCTCAGACAGGCCCCTCCAGGAGGGCTACACCTTC,CASSSDRPLQEGYTF
NA,NA,TRBJ2-1,TRBV6-1,TGTGCCAGCAACGACGGCGCCCCGGGGTTCGATGAGCAGTTCTTC,CASNDGAPGFDEQFF
few,TRBD1,TRBJ1-6,TRBV15,TGTGCCACCAGCAGGGACAGGGGAGGCGGTCCCCTCCACTTT,CATSRDRGGGPLHF
NA,NA,TRBJ1-2,TRBV19,TGTGCCAGTAGTCCCTACGGGGGCGTAAACTATGGCTACACCTTC,CASSPYGGVNYGYTF
few,NA,TRBJ1-1,TRBV29-1,TGCAGCGTTGATCCTACAGGGTTGACTGAAGCTTTCTTT,CSVDPTGLTEAFF
NA,NA,TRBJ1-4,TRBV7-9,TGTGCCAGCAGGGCAGCAACTAATGAAAAACTGTTTTTT,CASRAATNEKLFF
many,TRBD2,TRBJ2-3,TRBV7-9,TGTTCCGCTAGCGGCCCGGAGGATACGCAGTATTTT,CSASGPEDTQYF
NA,TRBD2,TRBJ2-1,TRBV6-6,TGTGCCAGCAGTGAGCTCGGCGGGGGGGCCGGTGAGCAGTTCTTC,CASSELGGGAGEQFF
few,NA,TRBJ1-4,TRBV11-1,TGTGCCAGCAGCTTAACCCTGGCGACTAATGAAAAACTGTTTTTT,CASSLTLATNEKLFF
few,NA,TRBJ2-4,TRBV7-2,TGTGCCAGCAGCTTAAGAGATTATAGAGCTCACAAAAACATTCAGTACTTC,CASSLRDYRAHKNIQYF
NA,NA,TRBJ2-5,TRBV5-4,TGTGCCAGCAGCTTGGGGGGGTTACAGGAAGAGACCCAGTACTTC,CASSLGGLQEETQYF
many,NA,TRBJ2-4,TRBV6-1,TGTGCCAGCAGTGAAGAAGGGGGAATAACGACCAAAAACATTCAGTACTTC,CASSEEGGITTKNIQYF
NA,NA,TRBJ1-1,TRBV28,TGTGCCAGCAGTTTAGGAGGGGCCCGGGTGAACACTGAAGCTTTCTTT,CASSLGGARVNTEAFF
few,TRBD1,TRBJ2-7,TRBV19,TGTGCCAGTAGTATTGGACAGGGGGCCTACGAGCAGTACTTC,CASSIGQGAYEQYF
many,NA,TRBJ1-6,TRBV7-8,TGTGCCAGCAGCTCAGAACGGAATTCACCCCTCCACTTT,CASSSERNSPLHF
few,NA,TRBJ2-5,TRBV7-9,TGTGCCAGCAGCCACTCCCAGGAAAAGGGGACCCAGTACTTC,CASSHSQEKGTQYF
many,TRBD1,TRBJ1-1,TRBV7-2,TGTGCCAGCAGGGTTGCAGGGGGAAAGAACACTGAAGCTTTCTTT,CASRVAGGKNTEAFF
NA,NA,TRBJ2-1,TRBV7-6,TGTGCCAGAAGCTTAGAGGCATGGTTCCCTACCTACAATGAGCAGTTCTTC,CARSLEAWFPTYNEQFF
NA,NA,TRBJ1-1,TRBV7-2,TGTGCCAGCAGCTTAGGGGATCGGGGGTCGGCTGAAGCTTTCTTT,CASSLGDRGSAEAFF
NA,NA,TRBJ2-3,TRBV4-2,TGTGCCAGCAGCCAAGATCCAGCGGCCACAGATACGCAGTATTTT,CASSQDPAATDTQYF
few,TRBD2,TRBJ2-5,TRBV20-1,TGCAGTGCTACGCTGAGCTTTTGGGGACTAGAAGAGACCCAGTACTTC,CSATLSFWGLEETQYF